This record concerns one T cell receptor beta chain sequence. V shed 3 bases, J shed 10 bases, and the junction held 17 bases outside the gene matches. The length of the CDR3 is 16 residues. Germline CDR1 LGHNA, CDR2 YSLEER. Two negative PCRs, clearance, or symptom resolution had been documented for recovered Cohort 3 donors. The table came from immunoSEQ multiplex PCR; TCRdb's copy has only in-frame clones and leaves some out. The sample records roughly 170,000 clones, roughly 80% being singletons. This specimen belongs to a study of blood T cell repertoires in COVID-19. This TCR was recovered from a woman aged 45-65 years who had recovered from COVID-19. V and J are TRBV4-3 and TRBJ1-1; 7 nucleotides align to TRBD1. The specimen was PBMCs or T cells enriched from blood (not recorded which). This CDR3 is CASSQGYKTGTPSAFF. The CDR3 nucleotides read TGCGCCAGCAGCCAGGGGTACAAGACAGGGACCCCTTCAGCTTTCTTT.